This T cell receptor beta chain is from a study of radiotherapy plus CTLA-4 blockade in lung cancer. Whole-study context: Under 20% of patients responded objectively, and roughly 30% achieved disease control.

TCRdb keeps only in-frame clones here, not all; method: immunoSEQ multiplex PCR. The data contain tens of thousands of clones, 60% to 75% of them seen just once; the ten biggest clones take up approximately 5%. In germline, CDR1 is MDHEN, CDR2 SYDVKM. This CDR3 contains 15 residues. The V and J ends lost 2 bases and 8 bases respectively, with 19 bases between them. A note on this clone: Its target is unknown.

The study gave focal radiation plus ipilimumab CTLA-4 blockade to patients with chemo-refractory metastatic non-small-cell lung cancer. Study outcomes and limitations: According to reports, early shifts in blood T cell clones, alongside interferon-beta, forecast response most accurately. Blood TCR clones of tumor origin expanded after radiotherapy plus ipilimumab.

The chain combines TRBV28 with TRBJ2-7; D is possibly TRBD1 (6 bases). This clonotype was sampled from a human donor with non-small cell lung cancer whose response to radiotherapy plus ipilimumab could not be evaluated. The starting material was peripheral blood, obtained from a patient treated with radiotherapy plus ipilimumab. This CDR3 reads CASSLPPPGVVKQYF. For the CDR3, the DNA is TGTGCCAGCAGTTTACCCCCCCCAGGGGTAGTCAAGCAGTACTTC.